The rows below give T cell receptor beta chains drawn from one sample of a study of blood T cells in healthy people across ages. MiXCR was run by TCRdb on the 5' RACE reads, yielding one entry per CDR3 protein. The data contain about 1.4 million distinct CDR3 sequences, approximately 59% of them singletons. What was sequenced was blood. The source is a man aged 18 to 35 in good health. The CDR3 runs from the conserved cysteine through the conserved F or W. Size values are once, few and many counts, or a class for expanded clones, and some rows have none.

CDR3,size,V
CASSATGGQIGYTF,.,TRBV9
CSARDWGGNEKLFF,.,TRBV20-1
CSARDERAGSYEQYF,few,TRBV20-1
CSVSGGMGDYSLFSYNEQFF,few,TRBV29-1
CASSQDGGGYNSPLHF,few,TRBV4-1
CASSQEGVGYGYTF,.,TRBV4-2
CASSLALQGSDTEAFF,once,TRBV7-9
CASSQYRTGQETQYF,.,TRBV12-3/TRBV12-4
CASSSLQTFYEQYF,.,TRBV27
CASSQDIAGAADTQYF,.,TRBV4-3
CASSLEGFSEQPQHF,few,TRBV7-2
CASSLAGFLSYEQYF,.,TRBV7-2
CTSSVAAGYEQYF,.,TRBV9
CASSIDSSAYEQYF,.,TRBV12-3/TRBV12-4
CASREARAGNTIYF,once,TRBV28
CAISDSGARDADTQYF,few,TRBV10-3
CSASGGPDFGETQYF,.,TRBV20-1
CASSLGGVKTGELFF,.,TRBV5-1
CAGRTATYEQYF,.,TRBV2
CASKPWTGNSYEQYF,.,TRBV27
CSVAFWSGQSYGYTF,.,TRBV29-1
CSASGGHSYEQYF,.,TRBV20-1
CATHGTNYGYTF,.,TRBV6-1
CASSPSTGTLRYEQYF,.,TRBV27
CASSSIIRDRTSTDTQYF,.,TRBV12-3/TRBV12-4
CSAHYRGAETQYF,.,TRBV20-1
CASSYSRQGWNTEAFF,few,TRBV6-5